Listed below are T cell receptor beta chains from one sample, sequenced in a study of a mutant IDH1 vaccine in newly diagnosed glioma. No cognate antigen is known for these TCRs. Produced via immunoSEQ multiplex PCR; TCRdb's table is partial and in-frame only. The data show approximately 50,000 clones, more than 75% seen once. The sample here was PBMCs, taken from a glioma patient whose treatment included an IDH1 peptide vaccine. The receptors originated from a middle-aged man with glioma. The conserved cysteine and the conserved F or W are not part of the CDR3 here. Expanded clones are given a class, and other clones once, few, many or no size at all.

>TRBV11-2|TRBJ2-3|few
ASSLKLAASTDTQY
>TRBV11-1|TRBJ2-3|NA
ASSLAASPDTQY
>TRBV14|TRBJ2-7|NA
ASSLRQGYEQY
>TRBV5-1|TRBJ2-3|NA
ASSLGWTGGDTQY
>TRBV4-2|TRBJ1-2|NA
ASSPQTRSTGVGYT
>TRBV9|TRBJ2-5|NA
ASSVGSGRIQETQY
>TRBV27|TRBJ2-2|NA
ASRGQGNTGELF
>TRBV7-8|TRBJ1-5|NA
ASSFTLGGLSNQPQH
>TRBV4-2|TRBJ1-4|NA
ASSQWTGATTNEKLF
>TRBV29-1|TRBJ1-2|NA
SVRAGGGYGYT
>TRBV5-1|TRBJ2-2|NA
ASRTSGSGDTGELF
>TRBV5-4|TRBJ2-1|NA
ASSPPRRGTYNEQF
>TRBV10-2|TRBJ2-7|NA
ASVAGPISYEQY
>TRBV9|TRBJ2-7|NA
ASSATGLAGFYEQY
>TRBV19|TRBJ1-5|NA
ASSLLGNQPQH
>TRBV20-1|TRBJ1-1|NA
SAWVSKAF
>TRBV5-1|TRBJ1-1|NA
ASSHGGGSMNTEAF
>TRBV19|TRBJ2-5|NA
ASSIRPREGGETQY
>TRBV4-3|TRBJ2-1|NA
ASSQRGQGGDEQF
>TRBV6-5|TRBJ1-1|few
ASSYSSAPNTEAF
>TRBV27|TRBJ1-5|once
ASSSGTPTSQPQH
>TRBV9|TRBJ2-7|NA
ASSVGLAASYEQY
>TRBV18|TRBJ1-1|NA
ASSPLRDSTEAF
>TRBV7-2|TRBJ1-2|few
ASSLGGQGANYGYT
>TRBV5-1|TRBJ2-2|NA
ASSLWGLAGKRELF
>TRBV9|TRBJ1-1|NA
ASTKSRMNTEAF
>TRBV6-5|TRBJ2-7|NA
ASTRTSGSSYEQY
>TRBV28|TRBJ2-2|NA
ASSLRDGRTSTGELF
>TRBV7-2|TRBJ2-7|NA
ASSLTSGGVKQY
>TRBV7-2|TRBJ2-7|NA
ASSLEEGSSYEQY
>TRBV5-1|TRBJ2-5|NA
ASSLPSGSNQETQY
>TRBV5-5|TRBJ2-7|NA
ASSSRTSSYEQY
>TRBV5-6|TRBJ2-7|NA
ASSLSPTPGQY
>TRBV7-2|TRBJ2-7|NA
ASSPRGVSEQY
>TRBV6-1|TRBJ2-5|NA
ASRELAEETQY
>TRBV7-2|TRBJ2-7|NA
ASSAASGRVYEQY
>TRBV7-2|TRBJ1-4|once
ASSSTPATNEKLF
>TRBV10-3|TRBJ2-3|NA
AISEWLAGADTQY
>TRBV7-2|TRBJ2-7|NA
ASSLEVTGGYEQY
>TRBV5-5|TRBJ1-1|NA
ASSWTPNTEAF
>TRBV19|TRBJ2-7|NA
ASQYLRGPYEQY
>TRBV5-1|TRBJ2-3|NA
ASSLGTSTDTQY
>TRBV18|TRBJ1-5|NA
ASSADQLQPQH
>TRBV4-3|TRBJ2-7|NA
ASSQAQGAYEQY
>TRBV2|TRBJ1-4|once
ASRITGTENEKLF
>TRBV7-8|TRBJ1-2|once
ASSSGGDNYGYT
>TRBV12-5|TRBJ2-2|NA
ASGPGTVIGDTGELF
>TRBV30|TRBJ2-2|NA
AWRANASGRVAGELF